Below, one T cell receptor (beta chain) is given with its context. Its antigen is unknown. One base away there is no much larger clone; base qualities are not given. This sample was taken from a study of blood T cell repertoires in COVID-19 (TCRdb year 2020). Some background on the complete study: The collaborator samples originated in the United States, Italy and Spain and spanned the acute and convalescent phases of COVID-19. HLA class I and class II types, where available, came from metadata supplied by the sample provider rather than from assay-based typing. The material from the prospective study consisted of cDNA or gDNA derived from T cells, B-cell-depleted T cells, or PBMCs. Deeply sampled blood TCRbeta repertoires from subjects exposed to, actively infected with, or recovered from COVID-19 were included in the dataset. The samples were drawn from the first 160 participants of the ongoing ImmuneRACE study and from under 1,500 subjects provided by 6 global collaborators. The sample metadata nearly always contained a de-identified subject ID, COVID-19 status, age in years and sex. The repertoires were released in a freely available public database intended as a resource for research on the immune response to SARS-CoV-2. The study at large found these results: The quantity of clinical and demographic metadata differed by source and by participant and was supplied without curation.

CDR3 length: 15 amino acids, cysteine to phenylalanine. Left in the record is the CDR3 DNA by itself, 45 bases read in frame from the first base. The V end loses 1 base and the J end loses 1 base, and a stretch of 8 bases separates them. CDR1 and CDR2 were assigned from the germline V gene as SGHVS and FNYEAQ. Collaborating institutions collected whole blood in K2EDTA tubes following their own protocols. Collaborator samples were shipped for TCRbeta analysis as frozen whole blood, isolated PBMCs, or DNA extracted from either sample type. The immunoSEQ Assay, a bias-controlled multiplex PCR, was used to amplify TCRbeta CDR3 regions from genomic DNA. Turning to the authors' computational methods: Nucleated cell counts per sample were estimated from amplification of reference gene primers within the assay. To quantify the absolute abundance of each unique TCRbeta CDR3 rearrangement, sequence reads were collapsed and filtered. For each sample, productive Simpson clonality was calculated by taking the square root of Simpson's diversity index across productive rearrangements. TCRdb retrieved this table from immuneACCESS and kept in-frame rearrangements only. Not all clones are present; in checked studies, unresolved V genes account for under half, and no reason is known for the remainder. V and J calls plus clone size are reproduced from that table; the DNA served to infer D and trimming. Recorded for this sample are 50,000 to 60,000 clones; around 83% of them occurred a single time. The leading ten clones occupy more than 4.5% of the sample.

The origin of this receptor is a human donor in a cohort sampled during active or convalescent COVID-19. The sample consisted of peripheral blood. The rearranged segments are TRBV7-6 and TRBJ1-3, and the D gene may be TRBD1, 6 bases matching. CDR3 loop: CASSLVGASGNTIYF. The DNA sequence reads TGTGCCAGCAGCTTAGTGGGGGCGTCTGGAAACACCATATATTTT.